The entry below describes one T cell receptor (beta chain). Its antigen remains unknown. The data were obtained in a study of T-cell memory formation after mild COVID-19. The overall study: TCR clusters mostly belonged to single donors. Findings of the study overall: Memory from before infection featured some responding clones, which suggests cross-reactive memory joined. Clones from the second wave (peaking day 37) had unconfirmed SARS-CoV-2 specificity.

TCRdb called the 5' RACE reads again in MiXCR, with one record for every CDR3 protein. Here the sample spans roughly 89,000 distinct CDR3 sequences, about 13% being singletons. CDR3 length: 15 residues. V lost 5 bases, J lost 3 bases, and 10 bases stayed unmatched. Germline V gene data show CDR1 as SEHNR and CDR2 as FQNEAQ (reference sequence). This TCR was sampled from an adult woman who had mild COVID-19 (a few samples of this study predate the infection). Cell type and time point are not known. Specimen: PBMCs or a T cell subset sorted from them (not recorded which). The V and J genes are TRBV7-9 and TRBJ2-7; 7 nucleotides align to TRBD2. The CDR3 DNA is TGTGCCAGCAGCCCCGGGGGATGGACTAGCTACGAGCAGTACTTC. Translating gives CASSPGGWTSYEQYF. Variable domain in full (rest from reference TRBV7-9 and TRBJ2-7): DTGVSQNPRHKITKRGQNVTFRCDPISEHNRLYWYRQTLGQGPEFLTYFQNEAQLEKSRLLSDRFSAERPKGSFSTLEIQRTEQGDSAMYLCASSPGGWTSYEQYFGPGTRLTVT.